The sequence of this T cell receptor beta chain was determined in a study of CD8 T cells in Susac syndrome. Reverse transcription of about 0.5 to 1 ug RNA used random hexamers. It was immunoSEQ multiplex PCR that amplified TCR beta CDR3 across 54 Vbeta and 13 Jbeta. TCRdb ran MiXCR on the immunoSEQ multiplex PCR reads and lists one entry per CDR3 protein. The data contain under 200,000 distinct CDR3 sequences, 85% to 95% of them seen just once; the ten biggest clones take up around 0.1%. The germline V gene has CDR1 SGDLS and CDR2 YYNGEE. This CDR3 has 15 amino acids. V lost 5 bases to trimming and J lost 3 bases, with 15 bases between them.

The sequencing input was CD4+ T cells from PBMCs. This receptor was taken from a human donor in good health. This chain connects TRBV9 to TRBJ2-1; D is ambiguous. DNA of the CDR3: TGTGCCAGCAGTTCTAGTCAAAACCTCTACAATGAGCAGTTCTTC. It translates to CASSSSQNLYNEQFF.